This T cell receptor beta chain emerged from a study of OX40 agonist ivuxolimab in advanced cancers. About the investigation overall: The costimulatory receptor OX40 (CD134) was targeted by ivuxolimab, a fully human IgG2 agonistic monoclonal antibody. Intravenous ivuxolimab was administered to patients every 2 weeks at six dose levels: 0.01, 0.1, 0.3, 1.5, 3 and 10 mg/kg. Of the 50 to 55 patients in dose escalation, some 20 had hepatocellular carcinoma, about 15 had melanoma, 9 had renal cell carcinoma and 9 had head and neck cancer. A male proportion of roughly 80% and a mean age of around 60 years, ranging from about 23 to 79, were recorded for the dose-escalation cohort. Prior anti-PD-1, anti-PD-L1 or anti-CTLA-4 therapy was permitted, and checkpoint inhibitors had been received by more than 35% of dose-escalation patients. Partial responses occurred in three dose-escalation patients: two with cutaneous melanoma and one with hepatocellular carcinoma. The purpose of peripheral TCRbeta sequencing was to test whether ivuxolimab changed TCR sequence diversity and led to clonal T-cell expansion. The paper covers the monotherapy dose-escalation part of the phase I ivuxolimab trial, which included N ≈ 50 patients. Study-wide findings and limitations: Low levels of normalized T-cell clonal expansion were also shown by some nonresponding patients. After ivuxolimab, more expanded clones were found on average in CD8+ T cells than in CD4+ T cells. The antigen specificity of the peripheral T cells that underwent clonal expansion was not determined. At doses of 0.1 to 3.0 mg/kg, clonal expansion of both CD4+ and CD8+ T cells in blood was seen between baseline and week 6. In the 0.1-3.0 mg/kg groups, partial responders had among the lowest normalized peripheral clonal expansion, particularly in CD8+ T cells.

To sequence the TCRbeta CDR3 region, genomic DNA was isolated from the sorted cells. TCRbeta CDR3 regions were sequenced using the immunoSEQ Assay. Entries here come from immuneACCESS through TCRdb and include only in-frame sequences with V and J called. Some clones fail to appear in such tables; in the studies checked, an unresolved V gene covers under half of the shortfall, and the cause of the remainder is unknown. The sample contains under 85,000 clones, about 91% of them found a single time. The ten largest clones take up about 0.31% of the sample. From the cysteine through the phenylalanine, the CDR3 covers 14 amino acids. Solely the CDR3 DNA is kept, with 42 bases framed from the first base. Via the germline V gene (reference sequence), CDR1 is MNHNY and CDR2 SVGAGI. For this clone: The target of this receptor is not known. At one boundary the junction diverges from the germline segment, which might be a read error.

The trial excluded patients who had a history of autoimmune disease or were on systemic immunosuppression. Peripheral blood for TCR sequencing was collected from all dose cohorts at baseline, on cycle 4 day 1, and on cycle 7 day 1. The samples were drawn from a first-in-human, open-label, multicenter phase I dose-escalation trial of ivuxolimab. Adults with locally advanced or metastatic melanoma, renal cell carcinoma, hepatocellular carcinoma or head and neck squamous cell carcinoma were enrolled in the trial. Before TCR sequencing, CD4+ T cells and CD8+ T cells were sorted from peripheral blood as separate populations.

Sequenced material: CD4+ or CD8+ T cells sorted from blood, taken in a trial of the OX40 agonist ivuxolimab. The rearranged chain carries TRBV6-6 and TRBJ1-2; the D segment could be TRBD1, given 6 matching bases. The sequence was collected from an adult with an advanced solid tumor such as melanoma, head and neck, liver or kidney cancer. The DNA reads TGTGCCAGCAGTTACCGGGAAACAGGGAATGGCTACATCTTC. This gives the protein CASSYRETGNGYIF.